A selection of T cell receptor beta chains follows, all from one sample in a study of cytomegalovirus exposure and HLA in healthy donors. The method was immunoSEQ multiplex PCR; TCRdb's version includes in-frame clones alone and lacks a portion of them. The table lists about 99,000 clones, approximately 80% of them singletons. The sequencing input was PBMCs. The receptors come from a man aged 35-49 years in good health and CMV-seronegative. The CDR3 runs from the conserved cysteine through the conserved F or W. The D gene is left open where the match is weak. Expanded clones are given a class, and other clones once, few, many or no size at all.

J: TRBJ2-7
size: NA
D: NA
V: TRBV19
CDR3: CASSTRGEQYF
DNA: TGTGCCAGTAGTACCCGGGGCGAGCAGTACTTC

J: TRBJ1-4
size: NA
D: NA
V: TRBV7-6
CDR3: CASSAQGSNEKLFF
DNA: TGTGCCAGCAGTGCCCAGGGATCTAATGAAAAACTGTTTTTT

J: TRBJ2-1
size: NA
D: NA
V: TRBV5-1
CDR3: CASSRGSSYNEQFF
DNA: TGCGCCAGCAGCCGGGGGAGCTCCTACAATGAGCAGTTCTTC

J: TRBJ2-7
size: NA
D: NA
V: TRBV29-1
CDR3: CSVEWAGKTVEQYF
DNA: TGCAGCGTTGAATGGGCCGGAAAGACGGTCGAGCAGTACTTC

J: TRBJ2-7
size: NA
D: NA
V: TRBV2
CDR3: CASSRSYEQYF
DNA: TGTGCCAGCAGCCGCTCCTACGAGCAGTACTTC

J: TRBJ2-1
size: NA
D: TRBD2
V: TRBV7-9
CDR3: CASSLGSSGRDFF
DNA: TGTGCCAGCAGCTTAGGCTCTAGCGGGAGGGATTTCTTC

J: TRBJ2-7
size: NA
D: TRBD1
V: TRBV18
CDR3: CASSPGTDSYEQYF
DNA: TGTGCCAGCTCACCCGGGACAGACTCCTACGAGCAGTACTTC

J: TRBJ2-7
size: once
D: TRBD2
V: TRBV11-2
CDR3: CASSLGLAHSYEQYF
DNA: TGTGCCAGCAGCTTAGGACTAGCGCACTCCTACGAGCAGTACTTC

J: TRBJ1-3
size: few
D: NA
V: TRBV6-5
CDR3: CASSSPVGGNTIYF
DNA: TGTGCCAGCAGTTCTCCCGTCGGTGGAAACACCATATATTTT

J: TRBJ1-5
size: NA
D: TRBD1
V: TRBV6-6
CDR3: CASSYEGADQPQHF
DNA: TGTGCCAGCAGTTACGAGGGGGCGGATCAGCCCCAGCATTTT

J: TRBJ2-2
size: NA
D: TRBD1
V: TRBV6-1
CDR3: CASSQPGQATGELFF
DNA: TGTGCCAGCAGCCAACCGGGACAGGCTACCGGGGAGCTGTTTTTT

J: TRBJ2-7
size: NA
D: TRBD2
V: TRBV9
CDR3: CASSFSTSGFPYEQYF
DNA: TGTGCCAGCAGCTTCTCGACTAGCGGGTTTCCCTACGAGCAGTACTTC

J: TRBJ2-5
size: NA
D: TRBD2
V: TRBV27
CDR3: CASSRLAGVETQYF
DNA: TGTGCCAGCAGTAGACTAGCGGGAGTGGAGACCCAGTACTTC

J: TRBJ2-3
size: NA
D: TRBD2
V: TRBV7-2
CDR3: CASSYPGLAGGSTDTQYF
DNA: TGTGCCAGCAGCTATCCGGGACTAGCCGGGGGGAGCACAGATACGCAGTATTTT

J: TRBJ2-5
size: once
D: TRBD1
V: TRBV15
CDR3: CATSTKSGTGGTLYF
DNA: TGTGCCACCAGCACCAAATCCGGGACAGGGGGAACCTTGTACTTC

J: TRBJ1-3
size: NA
D: NA
V: TRBV2
CDR3: CASREYSRSGNTIYF
DNA: TGTGCCAGCAGAGAGTACAGTCGCTCTGGAAACACCATATATTTT

J: TRBJ1-1
size: NA
D: NA
V: TRBV5-1
CDR3: CASSLRGGGTEAFF
DNA: TGCGCCAGCAGCTTGAGGGGAGGGGGCACTGAAGCTTTCTTT

J: TRBJ1-4
size: NA
D: NA
V: TRBV27
CDR3: CASSSLPTVNEKLFF
DNA: TGTGCCAGCAGTTCCTTACCGACAGTGAATGAAAAACTGTTTTTT

J: TRBJ1-3
size: few
D: NA
V: TRBV11-3
CDR3: CASSIQGFGNTIYF
DNA: TGTGCCAGCAGCATTCAGGGCTTTGGAAACACCATATATTTT

J: TRBJ2-3
size: NA
D: TRBD2
V: TRBV30
CDR3: CAWTSGGRSTDTQYF
DNA: TGTGCCTGGACTAGCGGGGGGCGGTCCACAGATACGCAGTATTTT

J: TRBJ1-1
size: NA
D: TRBD1
V: TRBV7-8
CDR3: CASSFNLEATGTLVSGEAFF
DNA: TGTGCCAGCAGCTTTAATTTGGAGGCGACAGGGACGTTGGTGAGCGGTGAAGCTTTCTTT

J: TRBJ2-7
size: NA
D: TRBD1
V: TRBV18
CDR3: CASSINRGEVYEQYF
DNA: TGTGCCAGCTCTATTAACAGGGGTGAAGTCTACGAGCAGTACTTC

J: TRBJ2-7
size: NA
D: NA
V: TRBV7-6
CDR3: CASSLGPPGSSYEQYF
DNA: TGTGCCAGCAGCTTAGGACCCCCCGGGAGCTCCTACGAGCAGTACTTC

J: TRBJ2-7
size: medium-sized
D: TRBD2
V: TRBV5-1
CDR3: CASSLVKASGSEEQYF
DNA: TGCGCCAGCAGCTTGGTAAAGGCTAGCGGGAGCGAGGAGCAGTACTTC

J: TRBJ1-6
size: NA
D: NA
V: TRBV30
CDR3: CAWRAPLQPLHF
DNA: TGTGCCTGGAGAGCGCCTCTTCAACCCCTCCACTTT

J: TRBJ2-2
size: NA
D: NA
V: TRBV7-8
CDR3: CASSGGDMNTGELFF
DNA: TGTGCCAGCAGCGGAGGAGACATGAACACCGGGGAGCTGTTTTTT

J: TRBJ1-5
size: NA
D: TRBD1
V: TRBV4-1
CDR3: CASSQEGGQVNQPQHF
DNA: TGCGCCAGCAGCCAAGAGGGCGGACAGGTAAATCAGCCCCAGCATTTT

J: TRBJ1-2
size: NA
D: NA
V: TRBV19
CDR3: CASSILRGRSNYGYTF
DNA: TGTGCCAGTAGTATACTCCGGGGTCGTTCTAACTATGGCTACACCTTC

J: TRBJ1-2
size: NA
D: TRBD1
V: TRBV9
CDR3: CASSPGGRGYTF
DNA: TGTGCCAGCAGCCCAGGGGGTCGGGGTTACACCTTC

J: TRBJ2-1
size: NA
D: NA
V: TRBV5-4
CDR3: CASRGREAYNEQFF
DNA: TGTGCCAGCAGGGGGCGGGAAGCCTACAATGAGCAGTTCTTC

J: TRBJ2-3
size: few
D: NA
V: TRBV5-4
CDR3: CASSFPLGSTDTQYF
DNA: TGTGCCAGCAGCTTCCCTCTCGGGAGCACAGATACGCAGTATTTT

J: TRBJ2-7
size: NA
D: TRBD1
V: TRBV6-5
CDR3: CASRPTGVGSYEQYF
DNA: TGTGCCAGCAGACCAACAGGGGTGGGGTCCTACGAGCAGTACTTC

J: TRBJ2-5
size: NA
D: NA
V: TRBV7-9
CDR3: CASSFPQQETQYF
DNA: TGTGCCAGCAGCTTCCCGCAGCAAGAGACCCAGTACTTC

J: TRBJ2-7
size: NA
D: NA
V: TRBV5-1
CDR3: CASSSDSFHPLSYEQYF
DNA: TGCGCCAGCAGCTCTGACAGCTTCCACCCGCTCTCCTACGAGCAGTACTTC

J: TRBJ1-5
size: NA
D: TRBD1
V: TRBV5-1
CDR3: CASSWTGTAHQPQHF
DNA: TGCGCCAGCAGCTGGACCGGGACAGCCCATCAGCCCCAGCATTTT

J: TRBJ2-1
size: NA
D: TRBD2
V: TRBV2
CDR3: CASSRTSVNNEQFF
DNA: TGTGCCAGCAGCAGGACTAGCGTGAACAATGAGCAGTTCTTC

J: TRBJ2-1
size: NA
D: NA
V: TRBV2
CDR3: CASAKRDEQFF
DNA: TGTGCCAGCGCAAAGCGGGATGAGCAGTTCTTC

J: TRBJ1-4
size: few
D: TRBD1
V: TRBV6-1
CDR3: CASSGGTGLTNEKLFF
DNA: TGTGCCAGCAGTGGGGGGACAGGGCTAACTAATGAAAAACTGTTTTTT

J: TRBJ2-3
size: NA
D: TRBD1
V: TRBV11-2
CDR3: CASSLRGPTDTQYF
DNA: TGTGCCAGCAGCTTAAGGGGGCCCACAGATACGCAGTATTTT

J: TRBJ1-1
size: NA
D: NA
V: TRBV28
CDR3: CASSVGQGRNTEAFF
DNA: TGTGCCAGCAGTGTAGGGCAGGGGCGGAACACTGAAGCTTTCTTT

J: TRBJ1-1
size: NA
D: NA
V: TRBV15
CDR3: CATSRDLAGSTEAFF
DNA: TGTGCCACCAGCAGAGATCTGGCAGGGTCCACTGAAGCTTTCTTT

J: TRBJ2-7
size: NA
D: NA
V: TRBV7-2
CDR3: CASSLGGGASYEQYF
DNA: TGTGCCAGCAGCTTGGGAGGGGGGGCCTCCTACGAGCAGTACTTC

J: TRBJ1-2
size: NA
D: TRBD1
V: TRBV19
CDR3: CASSKGQQSNYGYTF
DNA: TGTGCCAGTAGTAAGGGACAGCAGTCTAACTATGGCTACACCTTC

J: TRBJ2-2
size: few
D: TRBD1
V: TRBV6-1
CDR3: CASSELTGGTGELFF
DNA: TGTGCCAGCAGTGAATTGACAGGGGGGACCGGGGAGCTGTTTTTT

J: TRBJ1-3
size: NA
D: TRBD1
V: TRBV19
CDR3: CASSTPGTAYSGNTIYF
DNA: TGTGCCAGTAGTACTCCCGGGACAGCTTACTCTGGAAACACCATATATTTT

J: TRBJ1-6
size: NA
D: NA
V: TRBV5-6
CDR3: CASSGGGALYNSPLHF
DNA: TGTGCCAGCAGCGGAGGGGGGGCGCTTTACAATTCACCCCTCCACTTT

J: TRBJ2-7
size: NA
D: NA
V: TRBV6-1
CDR3: CASSEAGGARGEQYF
DNA: TGTGCCAGCAGTGAAGCAGGGGGGGCTCGCGGCGAGCAGTACTTC

J: TRBJ1-2
size: NA
D: TRBD1
V: TRBV9
CDR3: CASSVGGTGLPYGYTF
DNA: TGCGCCAGCAGCGTAGGAGGGACAGGGTTACCCTATGGCTACACCTTC

J: TRBJ2-7
size: NA
D: TRBD2
V: TRBV4-2
CDR3: CASSQAGTSGYEQYF
DNA: TGTGCCAGCAGCCAAGCCGGGACTAGCGGGTACGAGCAGTACTTC

J: TRBJ2-3
size: NA
D: TRBD2
V: TRBV9
CDR3: CASSVGGRTLRGTDTQYF
DNA: TGTGCCAGCAGCGTAGGCGGGAGGACCCTAAGGGGCACAGATACGCAGTATTTT

J: TRBJ2-3
size: few
D: TRBD2
V: TRBV5-4
CDR3: CASSLRTSGPDTQYF
DNA: TGTGCCAGCAGCCTACGGACTAGCGGGCCAGATACGCAGTATTTT

J: TRBJ2-7
size: NA
D: TRBD2
V: TRBV29-1
CDR3: CSVFGLAGSSYEQYF
DNA: TGCAGCGTTTTCGGACTAGCGGGGTCGTCCTACGAGCAGTACTTC

J: TRBJ1-6
size: NA
D: NA
V: TRBV5-6
CDR3: CASSPLGRVNSPLHF
DNA: TGTGCCAGCAGCCCCTTGGGCAGGGTTAATTCACCCCTCCACTTT

J: TRBJ2-2
size: NA
D: NA
V: TRBV27
CDR3: CASSRPPGYPGELFF
DNA: TGTGCCAGCAGTCGCCCCCCGGGGTACCCCGGGGAGCTGTTTTTT

J: TRBJ1-4
size: NA
D: TRBD1
V: TRBV27
CDR3: CASSLQGAYEKLFF
DNA: TGTGCCAGCAGTTTACAGGGGGCTTATGAAAAACTGTTTTTT

J: TRBJ1-4
size: NA
D: TRBD1
V: TRBV19
CDR3: CASSSRDSLNEKLFF
DNA: TGTGCCAGTAGTAGCCGGGACAGCCTTAATGAAAAACTGTTTTTT

J: TRBJ2-1
size: NA
D: NA
V: TRBV28
CDR3: CASSLYRDPYNEQFF
DNA: TGTGCCAGCAGTTTATACAGGGACCCCTACAATGAGCAGTTCTTC

J: TRBJ2-7
size: NA
D: TRBD1
V: TRBV19
CDR3: CASSSDRVGSYEQYF
DNA: TGTGCCAGTAGCTCCGACAGGGTGGGTTCCTACGAGCAGTACTTC

J: TRBJ2-7
size: NA
D: NA
V: TRBV10-3
CDR3: CAISESMGAEQYF
DNA: TGTGCCATCAGTGAGTCGATGGGGGCCGAGCAGTACTTC

J: TRBJ2-7
size: NA
D: TRBD1
V: TRBV11-2
CDR3: CASSLGMGSTGFHEQYF
DNA: TGTGCCAGCAGCTTGGGCATGGGCTCGACAGGGTTCCACGAGCAGTACTTC